The text below deals with one TCR beta chain. Its antigen remains unknown. The sample is drawn from a study of T cells in localized non-small cell lung cancer. Overall study findings and caveats: Adjacent lung had a median around 50 of the 100 largest tumor clones.

The CDR3 runs to 17 residues. Losses at the gene ends were 5 bases for V and 1 base for J; bases not matched to a gene: 10. Germline assignment: CDR1 SGHAT and CDR2 FQNNGV. TCRdb's table, derived via immunoSEQ multiplex PCR, lists solely in-frame clones and lacks some. The table has roughly 39,000 clones, roughly nine tenths seen once. Sequenced here: PBMCs, sampled before any cancer treatment. The rearrangement uses TRBV11-2 and TRBJ2-2; 7 bases line up with TRBD2. The receptor's source is a woman aged 40-75 years with stage II lung adenocarcinoma. CDR3 loop: CASSPRALAVNTGELFF. The CDR3 bases are TGTGCCAGCAGCCCCCGGGCTCTAGCGGTGAACACCGGGGAGCTGTTTTTT.